A selection of T cell receptor beta chains follows, all from one sample in a study of T cell responses to AZD1222 COVID-19 vaccine. This table comes from immunoSEQ multiplex PCR, and its TCRdb copy is limited to in-frame clones, with some not included. The table shows 80,000 or so clones, with over 65% occurring only once. The sample consisted of peripheral blood, taken 28 days after the second dose of the MenACWY control vaccine. The source of these receptors is an adult who received the MenACWY meningococcal vaccine as a control. CDR3s include the opening cysteine and the closing phenylalanine or tryptophan. A D gene is named only where the DNA matches it firmly. Some rows mark clone size as missing; the rest say once, few, many or name a class of expanded clone.

J gene: TRBJ2-1; D gene: TRBD1; V gene: TRBV19; clone size: .; CDR3 protein: CASSLDRGGSEQFF; CDR3 DNA: TGTGCCAGTAGCCTGGACAGGGGGGGAAGTGAGCAGTTCTTC
J gene: TRBJ2-1; D gene: TRBD2; V gene: TRBV29-1; clone size: .; CDR3 protein: CSVDGGVYNEQFF; CDR3 DNA: TGCAGCGTTGACGGGGGGGTTTACAATGAGCAGTTCTTC
J gene: TRBJ2-3; D gene: TRBD1; V gene: TRBV5-1; clone size: .; CDR3 protein: CASSSTQGAGTDTQYF; CDR3 DNA: TGCGCCAGCAGCTCAACACAGGGGGCAGGGACAGATACGCAGTATTTT
J gene: TRBJ1-5; D gene: TRBD1; V gene: TRBV19; clone size: .; CDR3 protein: CASRAPGQINQPQHF; CDR3 DNA: TGTGCCAGTAGGGCACCGGGACAGATAAATCAGCCCCAGCATTTT
J gene: TRBJ2-5; D gene: TRBD2; V gene: TRBV11-2; clone size: .; CDR3 protein: CASSSPWGGGAQETQYF; CDR3 DNA: TGTGCCAGCAGCTCCCCCTGGGGCGGGGGGGCCCAAGAGACCCAGTACTTC
J gene: TRBJ2-2; D gene: TRBD2; V gene: TRBV7-2; clone size: .; CDR3 protein: CASSPPTGGMAGELFF; CDR3 DNA: TGTGCCAGCAGCCCACCGACGGGGGGGATGGCCGGGGAGCTGTTTTTT
J gene: TRBJ2-5; D gene: .; V gene: TRBV30; clone size: .; CDR3 protein: CAWSVGSAVHF; CDR3 DNA: TGTGCCTGGAGTGTAGGCAGCGCAGTGCACTTC
J gene: TRBJ2-7; D gene: .; V gene: TRBV3-1/TRBV3-2; clone size: .; CDR3 protein: CASSQGESSSYEQYF; CDR3 DNA: TGTGCCAGCAGCCAAGGTGAATCGAGCTCCTACGAGCAGTACTTC
J gene: TRBJ1-5; D gene: .; V gene: TRBV10-3; clone size: .; CDR3 protein: CAISEVAGKGPQHF; CDR3 DNA: TGTGCCATCAGTGAGGTGGCAGGGAAGGGGCCCCAGCATTTT
J gene: TRBJ2-1; D gene: TRBD2; V gene: TRBV29-1; clone size: .; CDR3 protein: CSVPAGSGGSNEQFF; CDR3 DNA: TGCAGCGTCCCGGCGGGTAGCGGGGGTTCGAATGAGCAGTTCTTC
J gene: TRBJ1-2; D gene: .; V gene: TRBV5-6; clone size: .; CDR3 protein: CASSLGQGTIGYTF; CDR3 DNA: TGTGCCAGCAGCTTGGGGCAGGGGACCATTGGCTACACCTTC
J gene: TRBJ1-2; D gene: .; V gene: TRBV28; clone size: .; CDR3 protein: CASTRPGANYGYTF; CDR3 DNA: TGTGCCAGCACCAGGCCCGGAGCTAACTATGGCTACACCTTC
J gene: TRBJ1-2; D gene: .; V gene: TRBV6-6; clone size: .; CDR3 protein: CASSERGIGNGYTF; CDR3 DNA: TGTGCCAGCAGCGAGAGGGGTATCGGGAATGGCTACACCTTC
J gene: TRBJ1-1; D gene: .; V gene: TRBV19; clone size: .; CDR3 protein: CASSTETGTAFNTEAFF; CDR3 DNA: TGTGCCAGTAGTACTGAGACCGGGACGGCCTTTAACACTGAAGCTTTCTTT
J gene: TRBJ2-6; D gene: .; V gene: TRBV6-5; clone size: few; CDR3 protein: CASSPDGSGANVLTF; CDR3 DNA: TGTGCCAGCAGCCCCGACGGCTCTGGGGCCAACGTCCTGACTTTC
J gene: TRBJ1-1; D gene: .; V gene: TRBV6-1; clone size: .; CDR3 protein: CASSEGGLTTEAFF; CDR3 DNA: TGTGCCAGCAGTGAAGGGGGGTTAACCACTGAAGCTTTCTTT
J gene: TRBJ1-5; D gene: .; V gene: TRBV28; clone size: few; CDR3 protein: CASSYTGRGGNQPQHF; CDR3 DNA: TGTGCCAGCAGTTACACTGGCAGGGGTGGCAATCAGCCCCAGCATTTT
J gene: TRBJ1-5; D gene: .; V gene: TRBV19; clone size: .; CDR3 protein: CASSGEGVHQPQHF; CDR3 DNA: TGTGCCAGTAGTGGCGAAGGGGTTCATCAGCCCCAGCATTTT
J gene: TRBJ2-2; D gene: .; V gene: TRBV18; clone size: .; CDR3 protein: CASSPPTGSSTGELFF; CDR3 DNA: TGTGCCAGCTCACCACCGACGGGGTCGAGCACCGGGGAGCTGTTTTTT
J gene: TRBJ2-3; D gene: .; V gene: TRBV7-8; clone size: .; CDR3 protein: CASSRASDTQYF; CDR3 DNA: TGTGCCAGCAGCCGAGCGTCGGATACGCAGTATTTT
J gene: TRBJ2-1; D gene: .; V gene: TRBV28; clone size: .; CDR3 protein: CASSLGGASKNEQFF; CDR3 DNA: TGTGCCAGCAGTTTGGGGGGGGCTAGCAAGAATGAGCAGTTCTTC
J gene: TRBJ2-7; D gene: .; V gene: TRBV13; clone size: .; CDR3 protein: CASSLETDSSYEQYF; CDR3 DNA: TGTGCCAGCAGCTTGGAGACTGACTCCTCCTACGAGCAGTACTTC
J gene: TRBJ1-1; D gene: .; V gene: TRBV10-3; clone size: .; CDR3 protein: CAIGGRSETEAFF; CDR3 DNA: TGTGCCATCGGGGGGAGGTCCGAGACTGAAGCTTTCTTT
J gene: TRBJ1-2; D gene: .; V gene: TRBV28; clone size: .; CDR3 protein: CASTGQGRNGYTF; CDR3 DNA: TGTGCCAGCACGGGACAAGGAAGAAATGGCTACACCTTC
J gene: TRBJ2-7; D gene: .; V gene: TRBV5-1; clone size: .; CDR3 protein: CASSAVGYEQYF; CDR3 DNA: TGCGCCAGCAGCGCGGTCGGCTACGAGCAGTACTTC
J gene: TRBJ2-5; D gene: .; V gene: TRBV5-1; clone size: .; CDR3 protein: CASSLGSQETQYF; CDR3 DNA: TGCGCCAGCAGCTTGGGGAGTCAAGAGACCCAGTACTTC
J gene: TRBJ1-2; D gene: TRBD1; V gene: TRBV10-3; clone size: few; CDR3 protein: CAISEDGDRYNYGYTF; CDR3 DNA: TGTGCCATCAGCGAGGATGGGGACAGATATAACTATGGCTACACCTTC
J gene: TRBJ1-5; D gene: TRBD1; V gene: TRBV6-2/TRBV6-3; clone size: .; CDR3 protein: CASSPDRQGGHQPQHF; CDR3 DNA: TGTGCCAGCAGTCCCGACCGGCAGGGGGGGCACCAGCCCCAGCATTTT
J gene: TRBJ1-5; D gene: .; V gene: TRBV6-5; clone size: .; CDR3 protein: CASSYPAGMSNQPQHF; CDR3 DNA: TGTGCCAGCAGTTACCCAGCGGGGATGAGCAATCAGCCCCAGCATTTT
J gene: TRBJ2-5; D gene: TRBD2; V gene: TRBV5-1; clone size: .; CDR3 protein: CASSLNPSGAQETQYF; CDR3 DNA: TGCGCCAGCAGCTTGAACCCTAGCGGGGCCCAAGAGACCCAGTACTTC
J gene: TRBJ1-3; D gene: TRBD1; V gene: TRBV6-6; clone size: once; CDR3 protein: CASSSGQHLSGNTIYF; CDR3 DNA: TGTGCCAGCAGTTCGGGACAGCATCTCTCTGGAAACACCATATATTTT
J gene: TRBJ1-6; D gene: TRBD1; V gene: TRBV2; clone size: .; CDR3 protein: CASRGEGQNNSPLHF; CDR3 DNA: TGTGCCAGCAGAGGAGAGGGACAGAATAATTCACCCCTCCACTTT
J gene: TRBJ1-4; D gene: TRBD1; V gene: TRBV7-9; clone size: once; CDR3 protein: CASSLGKYGTATNEKLFF; CDR3 DNA: TGTGCCAGCAGCTTAGGGAAATATGGGACAGCAACTAATGAAAAACTGTTTTTT
J gene: TRBJ2-1; D gene: .; V gene: TRBV6-6; clone size: .; CDR3 protein: CASLLSGEQFF; CDR3 DNA: TGTGCCAGCCTCTTATCCGGTGAGCAGTTCTTC
J gene: TRBJ2-3; D gene: .; V gene: TRBV5-4; clone size: .; CDR3 protein: CASSPGLVTDTQYF; CDR3 DNA: TGTGCCAGCAGCCCCGGGCTAGTAACAGATACGCAGTATTTT
J gene: TRBJ2-1; D gene: .; V gene: TRBV11-2; clone size: .; CDR3 protein: CASSFGASNEQFF; CDR3 DNA: TGTGCCAGCAGCTTTGGGGCTAGCAATGAGCAGTTCTTC
J gene: TRBJ1-2; D gene: .; V gene: TRBV18; clone size: .; CDR3 protein: CASSSGDDGYTF; CDR3 DNA: TGTGCCAGCTCGTCAGGAGATGATGGCTACACCTTC
J gene: TRBJ2-2; D gene: TRBD2; V gene: TRBV6-5; clone size: .; CDR3 protein: CASSTGTSGSGELFF; CDR3 DNA: TGTGCCAGCAGCACCGGGACTAGCGGGAGCGGGGAGCTGTTTTTT
J gene: TRBJ2-1; D gene: .; V gene: TRBV2; clone size: few; CDR3 protein: CASASQVVGGEEFF; CDR3 DNA: TGTGCCAGCGCAAGTCAGGTAGTTGGTGGTGAGGAGTTCTTC
J gene: TRBJ2-7; D gene: TRBD2; V gene: TRBV7-2; clone size: once; CDR3 protein: CASSLAGGGNSYEQYF; CDR3 DNA: TGTGCCAGCAGCTTAGCAGGCGGGGGGAACTCCTACGAGCAGTACTTC
J gene: TRBJ1-1; D gene: .; V gene: TRBV19; clone size: .; CDR3 protein: CASSAQGRAFF; CDR3 DNA: TGTGCCAGTAGTGCCCAGGGCCGGGCTTTCTTT
J gene: TRBJ1-1; D gene: .; V gene: TRBV16; clone size: .; CDR3 protein: CASSQSVRQGNTEAFF; CDR3 DNA: TGTGCCAGCAGCCAATCGGTAAGGCAGGGGAACACTGAAGCTTTCTTT
J gene: TRBJ1-4; D gene: .; V gene: TRBV7-9; clone size: .; CDR3 protein: CASSLAGGVGLEKLFF; CDR3 DNA: TGTGCCAGCAGCTTAGCCGGAGGGGTCGGGCTTGAAAAACTGTTTTTT
J gene: TRBJ1-6; D gene: .; V gene: TRBV4-2; clone size: .; CDR3 protein: CASSQGRDQPLHF; CDR3 DNA: TGTGCCAGCAGCCAAGGCCGGGATCAGCCCCTCCACTTT
J gene: TRBJ2-7; D gene: TRBD2; V gene: TRBV28; clone size: .; CDR3 protein: CASSPSGLAGVTYEQYF; CDR3 DNA: TGTGCCAGCAGTCCATCCGGACTAGCGGGGGTGACCTACGAGCAGTACTTC
J gene: TRBJ1-3; D gene: .; V gene: TRBV11-3; clone size: .; CDR3 protein: CASGLALASPSGNTIYF; CDR3 DNA: TGTGCCAGCGGCTTAGCTCTGGCGAGTCCCTCTGGAAACACCATATATTTT